This entry lists 6 T cell receptor beta chains sequenced from one sample in a study of blood T cell repertoires in COVID-19. Clones were read by immunoSEQ multiplex PCR, and TCRdb kept only the in-frame ones, dropping some. The sample consists of 300,000 to 350,000 clones, over 80% of them appearing once. The sample consisted of peripheral blood. The receptors were gathered from a man under 40 with COVID-19, enrolled during active disease.

This clone was seen only once. The CDR3 coding sequence is TGTGCCAGCAGCTGGCAGGGCCTGAACACTGAAGCTTTCTTT. It translates to CASSWQGLNTEAFF. This rearrangement joins TRBV7-2 to TRBJ1-1; TRBD1 might be the D (5 bases). V lost 4 bases and J lost 0, with 9 bases in between. Germline-derived CDR1 and CDR2 are SGHTA and FQGNSA. This CDR3 is built from 14 residues.

This clone was observed a single time. This rearrangement joins TRBV5-6 to TRBJ2-6; 8 bases are a match to TRBD1. The germline gives CDR1 SGHDT, CDR2 YYEEEE. Trimming at V came to 4 bases and at J to 6 bases, leaving 3 bases not matched to a gene. The CDR3 has 14 amino acids. The CDR3: CASSRQGSANVLTF. The CDR3 DNA reads as TGTGCCAGCAGCCGACAGGGGTCGGCCAACGTCCTGACTTTC.

The rearrangement joins TRBV11-2 to TRBJ1-1, with a tentative D call TRBD1 (6 bases). The germline V gene has CDR1 SGHAT and CDR2 FQNNGV. Trimming left V 5 bases short and J 6 bases short, with 13 bases between. The CDR3 consists of 13 residues. The chain's CDR3 is CASSPTGTPEAFF. DNA of the CDR3: TGTGCCAGCAGCCCCACAGGGACCCCTGAAGCTTTCTTT.

V and J are TRBV27 and TRBJ1-2; 10 bases are a match to TRBD1. The V segment lost 5 bases and the J segment 0 bases; nucleotides outside the gene matches: 12. The CDR3 extends over 18 amino acids. The V gene's germline CDR1 is MNHEY and CDR2 SMNVEV (reference sequence). CDR3 bases: TGTGCCAGCAGTCCCACACTACTGGGACAGGGGACTAACTATGGCTACACCTTC. Translating gives CASSPTLLGQGTNYGYTF.

This clone has at least ten counts. This chain connects TRBV7-6 to TRBJ2-5; tentatively, D is TRBD2 (6 bases). Germline CDR1 SGHVS, CDR2 FNYEAQ. The CDR3 spans 15 residues. Trimming removed 5 bases at V and 4 bases at J, with 17 bases between. CDR3 loop: CASSLGRIEGETQYF. CDR3 bases: TGTGCCAGCAGCCTTGGGAGGATAGAGGGAGAGACCCAGTACTTC. Full variable domain (rest looked up from reference TRBV7-6 and TRBJ2-5): GAGVSQSPRYKVTKRGQDVALRCDPISGHVSLYWYRQALGQGPEFLTYFNYEAQQDKSGLPNDRFSAERPEGSISTLTIQRTEQRDSAMYRCASSLGRIEGETQYFGPGTRLLVL.

V and J are TRBV18 and TRBJ2-5; 14 bases map to TRBD2. CDR3 length: 17 residues. Germline CDR1 and CDR2: KGHSH and LQKENI. Trimming took 0 bases from V and 7 from J; bases not matched to a gene: 7. CDR3 in amino acids: CASSPPGTSGSATTQYF. The CDR3 DNA sequence: TGTGCCAGCTCACCACCCGGGACTAGCGGGAGCGCCACGACCCAGTACTTC.